This T cell receptor beta chain was identified during a study of cytomegalovirus exposure and HLA in healthy donors. Findings and caveats of the study: Some public TCRs appeared in many individuals, while most sequences were rare. Reportedly, cytomegalovirus status was diagnosed with high sensitivity and specificity. A few CMV-associated chains proved CMV antigen-specific in vitro.

Trimming shortened V by 5 bases and J by 1 base, and 11 bases separated the two germline ends. The CDR3 totals 14 residues. Looked up from germline, CDR1 is MGHRA and CDR2 is YSYEKL. For this clone: Its antigen remains unidentified.

Measured with immunoSEQ multiplex PCR; TCRdb has only the in-frame clones, and not every one. The data contain 130,000 to 150,000 clones, 75% to 90% of them seen just once; the ten biggest clones take up 9% to 9.5%. The source material was PBMCs. The source of this sequence is a woman under 30 in good health and CMV-seropositive. The chain couples TRBV4-1 to TRBJ1-1, with D hard to call. The CDR3 DNA is TGCGCCAGCAGCTCCCCCACTAGGAACACTGAAGCTTTCTTT. Protein sequence: CASSSPTRNTEAFF.